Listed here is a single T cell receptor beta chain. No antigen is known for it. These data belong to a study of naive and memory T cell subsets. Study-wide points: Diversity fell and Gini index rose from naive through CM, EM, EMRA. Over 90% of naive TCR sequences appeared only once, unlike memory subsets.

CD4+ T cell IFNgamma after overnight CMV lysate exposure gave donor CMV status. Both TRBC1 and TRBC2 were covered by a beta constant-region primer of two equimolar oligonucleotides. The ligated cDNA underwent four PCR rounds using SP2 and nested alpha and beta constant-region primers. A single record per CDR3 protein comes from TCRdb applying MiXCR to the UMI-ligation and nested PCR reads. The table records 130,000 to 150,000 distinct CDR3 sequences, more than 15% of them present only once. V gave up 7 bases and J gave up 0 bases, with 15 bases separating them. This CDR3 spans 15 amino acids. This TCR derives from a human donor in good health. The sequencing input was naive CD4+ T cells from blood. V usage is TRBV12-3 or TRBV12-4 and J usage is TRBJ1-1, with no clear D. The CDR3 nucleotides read TGTGCCAGCAACCACGCCCCTCAAATGAACACTGAAGCTTTCTTT. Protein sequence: CASNHAPQMNTEAFF.